This T cell receptor beta chain emerged from a study of T cell responses to AZD1222 COVID-19 vaccine. Study-wide results and caveats: Regions 160-218 and 743-854 held dominance among vaccine-associated CD4 TCRs, which spanned spike.

As to this clone: The antigen remains unidentified.

The V end lost 2 bases, the J end lost 5 bases, and 13 bases lay between the germline ends. Per the germline V gene, CDR1 is MNHEY and CDR2 is SMNVEV (reference sequence). The CDR3 consists of 14 residues. The assay was immunoSEQ multiplex PCR, and TCRdb's table has in-frame clones only and misses some. The repertoire holds 150,000 to 200,000 clones, with around 93% as singletons. The source of this sequence is an adult in good health. The source was peripheral blood, collected on day 0 of AZD1222 vaccination. The chain recombines TRBV27 with TRBJ2-7; possible D gene TRBD1, 6 bases. CDR3 bases: TGTGCCAGCAGTTTAAATCCCTGGGGGCACGAGCAGTACTTC. Residues: CASSLNPWGHEQYF.